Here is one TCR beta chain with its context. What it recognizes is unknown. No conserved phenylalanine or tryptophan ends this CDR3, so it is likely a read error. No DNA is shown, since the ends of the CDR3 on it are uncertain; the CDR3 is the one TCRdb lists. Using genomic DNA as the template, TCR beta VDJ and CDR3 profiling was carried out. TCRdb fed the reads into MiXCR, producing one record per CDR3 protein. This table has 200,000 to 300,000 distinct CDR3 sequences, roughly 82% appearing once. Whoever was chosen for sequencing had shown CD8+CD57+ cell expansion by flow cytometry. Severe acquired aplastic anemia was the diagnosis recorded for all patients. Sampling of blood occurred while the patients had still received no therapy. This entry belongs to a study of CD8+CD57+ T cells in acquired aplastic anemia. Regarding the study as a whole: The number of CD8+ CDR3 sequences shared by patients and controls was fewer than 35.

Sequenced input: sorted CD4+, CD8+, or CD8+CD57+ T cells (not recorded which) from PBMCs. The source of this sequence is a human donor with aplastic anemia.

The CDR3 region is CASSLALEAFFGQ. J is TRBJ2-3 and V is TRBV7-9; the D call of TRBD1 is as the table states it, not checked on the DNA. The V gene's germline CDR1 is SEHNR and CDR2 FQNEAQ (reference sequence). Termini included, the CDR3 measures 13 amino acids.